This T cell receptor (beta chain) derives from a study of post-analysis software for immune sequencing data. Study-wide results and caveats: Under F measure analysis, samples from one preparation batch co-clustered strongly. Five TRBV segments, including TRBV5-6, TRBV5-1 and TRBV20-1, were more frequent in patients than controls.

This clonotype was recorded many times. The antigen is not known. TCR beta cDNA libraries included unique molecular identifiers. TCRdb independently ran MiXCR on the PCR reads; one entry per CDR3 protein. This sample has over 250,000 distinct CDR3 sequences, with roughly a third found just once. The CDR3 loop spans 18 amino acids. Germline CDR1 is SNHLY and CDR2 is FYNNEI. Trimming at V came to 3 bases and at J to 0 bases, leaving 12 bases not matched to a gene. This receptor was obtained from a girl aged 10-17 years with multiple sclerosis. Material for sequencing was blood. The gene calls are TRBV2 and TRBJ2-7, with 9 bases that match TRBD2. The CDR3 DNA is TGTGCCAGCAGTGATCCGACGGTTAGCGGGAGAAACTCCTACGAGCAGTACTTC. It specifies CASSDPTVSGRNSYEQYF.